What follows describes a single TCR beta chain. Its cognate antigen is unknown. The data stem from a study of T cell responses to AZD1222 COVID-19 vaccine. Study-wide results and caveats: Repertoire sampling happened only post peak T cell response.

Method: immunoSEQ multiplex PCR; TCRdb's copy keeps in-frame clones and lacks some. This sample has fewer than 150,000 clones, with over 85% found just once. Trimming removed 6 bases at V and 12 bases at J, with 14 bases between. This CDR3 contains 11 residues. This sequence joins TRBV12-3 or TRBV12-4 and TRBJ2-5; possibly TRBD2 for D (6 bases). This sequence originates from an adult who received the AZD1222 COVID-19 vaccine. The sample consisted of peripheral blood, taken 28 days after the second AZD1222 dose. In nucleotides, the CDR3 is TGTGCCAGCAGGAAGGGACTCTTGGAGTACTTC. Translating gives CASRKGLLEYF.